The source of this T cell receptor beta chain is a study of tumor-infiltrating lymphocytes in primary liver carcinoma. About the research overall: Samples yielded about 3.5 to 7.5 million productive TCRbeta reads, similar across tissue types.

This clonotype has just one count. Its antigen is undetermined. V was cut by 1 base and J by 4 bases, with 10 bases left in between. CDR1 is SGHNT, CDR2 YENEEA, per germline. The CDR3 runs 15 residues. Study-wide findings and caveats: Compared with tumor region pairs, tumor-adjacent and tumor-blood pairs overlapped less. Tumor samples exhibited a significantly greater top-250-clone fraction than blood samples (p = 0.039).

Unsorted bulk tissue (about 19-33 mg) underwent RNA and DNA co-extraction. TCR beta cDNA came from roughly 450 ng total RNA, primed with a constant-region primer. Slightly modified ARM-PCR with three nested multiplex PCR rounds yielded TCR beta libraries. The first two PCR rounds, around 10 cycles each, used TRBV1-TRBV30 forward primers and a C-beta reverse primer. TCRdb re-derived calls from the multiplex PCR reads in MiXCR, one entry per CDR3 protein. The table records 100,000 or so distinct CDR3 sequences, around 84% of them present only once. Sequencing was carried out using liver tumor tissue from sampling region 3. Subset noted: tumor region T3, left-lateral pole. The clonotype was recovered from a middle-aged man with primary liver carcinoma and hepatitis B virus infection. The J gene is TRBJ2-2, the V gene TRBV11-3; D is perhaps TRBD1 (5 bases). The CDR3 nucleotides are TGTGCCAGCAGCTTAGCTACAAGGGGCACCGGGGAGCTGTTTTTT. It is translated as CASSLATRGTGELFF.